The table lists the clone carrying this TCR beta chain with many counts. These data come from a study of T-cell reconstitution after alpha-beta-depleted transplantation in children. CDR3 length: 15 residues. Germline CDR1 is MGHRA and CDR2 is YSYEKL. The V end lost 2 bases, the J end lost 0 bases, and 8 bases lay between the germline ends. Unique molecular identifiers were used in preparing the TCRbeta library. Each CDR3 protein gets one entry after TCRdb re-called the PCR reads with MiXCR. Here the sample spans around 200,000 distinct CDR3 sequences, approximately 6.6% being singletons. This sequence originates from a human donor who donated a stem cell graft to a child with Wiskott-Aldrich syndrome. The chain employs TRBV4-1 and TRBJ1-5; D is uncertain. Sequenced material: PBMCs from the stem cell graft donor, taken from the stem cell graft. CDR3 protein: CASSQRAHSNQPQHF. DNA for the CDR3: TGCGCCAGCAGCCAAAGAGCACATAGCAATCAGCCCCAGCATTTT.